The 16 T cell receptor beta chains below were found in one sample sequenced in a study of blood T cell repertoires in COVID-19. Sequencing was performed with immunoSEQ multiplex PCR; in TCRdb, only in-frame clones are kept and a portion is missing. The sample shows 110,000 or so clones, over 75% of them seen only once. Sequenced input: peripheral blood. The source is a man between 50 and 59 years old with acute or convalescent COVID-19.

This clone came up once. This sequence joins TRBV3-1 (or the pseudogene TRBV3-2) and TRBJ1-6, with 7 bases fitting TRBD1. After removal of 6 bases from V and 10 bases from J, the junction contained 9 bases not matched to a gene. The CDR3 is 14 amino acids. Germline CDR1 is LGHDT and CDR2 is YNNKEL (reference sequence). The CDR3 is CASRDRPFGSPLHF. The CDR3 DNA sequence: TGTGCCAGCAGGGACAGGCCGTTTGGGTCACCCCTCCACTTT.

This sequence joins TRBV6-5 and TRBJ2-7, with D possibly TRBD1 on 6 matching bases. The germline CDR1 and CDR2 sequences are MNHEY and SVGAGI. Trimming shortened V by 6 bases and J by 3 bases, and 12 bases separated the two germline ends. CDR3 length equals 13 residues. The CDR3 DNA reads TGTGCCAGCAGCCGAAGGGGGATCTACGAGCAGTACTTC. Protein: CASSRRGIYEQYF.

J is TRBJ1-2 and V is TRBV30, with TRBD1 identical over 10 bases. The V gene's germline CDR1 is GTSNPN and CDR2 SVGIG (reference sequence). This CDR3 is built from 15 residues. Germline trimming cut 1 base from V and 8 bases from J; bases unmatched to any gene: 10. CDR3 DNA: TGTGCCTGGAGTGACCGACAGGGGGCAGCCCGCGGCTACACCTTC. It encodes CAWSDRQGAARGYTF.

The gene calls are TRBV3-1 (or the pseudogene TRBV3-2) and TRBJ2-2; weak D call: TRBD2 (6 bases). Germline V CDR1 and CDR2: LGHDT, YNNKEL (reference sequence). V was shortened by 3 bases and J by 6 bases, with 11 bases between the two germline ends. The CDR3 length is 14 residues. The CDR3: CASSQGSGAGELFF. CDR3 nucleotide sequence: TGTGCCAGCAGCCAGGGCTCGGGAGCCGGGGAGCTGTTTTTT.

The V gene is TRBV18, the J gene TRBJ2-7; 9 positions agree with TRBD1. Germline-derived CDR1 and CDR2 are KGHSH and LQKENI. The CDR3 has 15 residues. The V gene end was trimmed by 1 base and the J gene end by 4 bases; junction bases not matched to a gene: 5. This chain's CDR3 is CASSPQGQGSYEQYF. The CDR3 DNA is TGTGCCAGCTCACCACAGGGACAGGGATCGTACGAGCAGTACTTC.

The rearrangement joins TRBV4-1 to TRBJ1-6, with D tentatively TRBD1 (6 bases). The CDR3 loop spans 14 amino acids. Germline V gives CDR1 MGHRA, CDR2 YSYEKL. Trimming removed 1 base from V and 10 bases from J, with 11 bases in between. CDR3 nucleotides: TGCGCCAGCAGCCAAGGACAGGTGCCCTCACCCCTCCACTTT. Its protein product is CASSQGQVPSPLHF.

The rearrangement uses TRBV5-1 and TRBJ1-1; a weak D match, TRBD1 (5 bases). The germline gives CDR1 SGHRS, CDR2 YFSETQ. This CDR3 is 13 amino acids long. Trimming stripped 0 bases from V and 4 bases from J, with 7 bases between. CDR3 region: CASSLAGPTEAFF. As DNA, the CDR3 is TGCGCCAGCAGCTTGGCAGGGCCCACTGAAGCTTTCTTT.

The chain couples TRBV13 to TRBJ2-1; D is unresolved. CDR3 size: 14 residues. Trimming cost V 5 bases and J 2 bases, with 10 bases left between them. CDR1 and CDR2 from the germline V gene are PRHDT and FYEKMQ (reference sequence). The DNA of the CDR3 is TGTGCCAGCAGCGCCCAGCGAGCCTACAATGAGCAGTTCTTC. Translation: CASSAQRAYNEQFF. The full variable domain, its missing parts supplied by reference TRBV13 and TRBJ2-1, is AAGVIQSPRHLIKEKRETATLKCYPIPRHDTVYWYQQGPGQDPQFLISFYEKMQSDKGSIPDRFSAQQFSDYHSELNMSSLELGDSALYFCASSAQRAYNEQFFGPGTRLTVL.

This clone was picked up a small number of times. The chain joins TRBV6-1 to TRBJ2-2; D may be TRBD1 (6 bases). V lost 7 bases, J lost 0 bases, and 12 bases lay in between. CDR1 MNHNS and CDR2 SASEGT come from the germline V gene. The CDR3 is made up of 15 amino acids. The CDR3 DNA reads TGTGCCAGCAACCCGACAGGCGCGAACACCGGGGAGCTGTTTTTT. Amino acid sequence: CASNPTGANTGELFF.

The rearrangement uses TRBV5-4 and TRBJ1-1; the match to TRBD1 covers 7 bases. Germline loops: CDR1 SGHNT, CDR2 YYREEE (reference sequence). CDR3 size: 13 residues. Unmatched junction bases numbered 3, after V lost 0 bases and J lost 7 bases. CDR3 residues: CASSLGRGDEAFF. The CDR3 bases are TGTGCCAGCAGCTTGGGCAGGGGGGATGAAGCTTTCTTT.

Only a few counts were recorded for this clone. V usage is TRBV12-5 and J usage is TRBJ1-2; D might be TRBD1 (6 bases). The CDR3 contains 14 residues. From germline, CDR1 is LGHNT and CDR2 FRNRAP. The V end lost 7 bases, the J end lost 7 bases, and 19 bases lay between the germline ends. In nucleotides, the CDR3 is TGTGCTAGTGCCCCGGAGGGGGGGGGCTTTGGCTACACCTTC. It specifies CASAPEGGGFGYTF.

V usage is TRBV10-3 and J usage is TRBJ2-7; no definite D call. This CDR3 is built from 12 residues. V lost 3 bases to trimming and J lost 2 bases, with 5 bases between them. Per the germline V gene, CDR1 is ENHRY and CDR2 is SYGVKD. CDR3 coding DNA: TGTGCCATCAGTGAATCTCCCTACGAGCAGTACGTC. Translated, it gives CAISESPYEQYV.

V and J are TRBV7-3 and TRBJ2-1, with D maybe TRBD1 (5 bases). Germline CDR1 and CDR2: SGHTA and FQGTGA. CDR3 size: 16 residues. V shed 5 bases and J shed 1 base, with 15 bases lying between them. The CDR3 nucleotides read TGTGCCAGCAGCCCTGCCCACCCAGGGTCCTACAATGAGCAGTTCTTC. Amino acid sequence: CASSPAHPGSYNEQFF.

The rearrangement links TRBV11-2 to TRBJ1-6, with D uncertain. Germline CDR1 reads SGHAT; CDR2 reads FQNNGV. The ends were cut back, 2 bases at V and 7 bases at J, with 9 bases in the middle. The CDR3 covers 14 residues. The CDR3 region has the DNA TGTGCCAGCAGCTTATCACGGTTGAATTCACCCCTCCACTTT. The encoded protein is CASSLSRLNSPLHF.

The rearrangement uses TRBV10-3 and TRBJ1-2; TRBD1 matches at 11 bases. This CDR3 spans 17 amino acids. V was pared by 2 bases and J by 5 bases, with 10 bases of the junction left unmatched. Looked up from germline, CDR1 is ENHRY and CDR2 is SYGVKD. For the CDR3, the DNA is TGTGCCATCAGTGAGATCGGACAGGGGGCCGGGGAGTATGGCTACACCTTC. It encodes CAISEIGQGAGEYGYTF.

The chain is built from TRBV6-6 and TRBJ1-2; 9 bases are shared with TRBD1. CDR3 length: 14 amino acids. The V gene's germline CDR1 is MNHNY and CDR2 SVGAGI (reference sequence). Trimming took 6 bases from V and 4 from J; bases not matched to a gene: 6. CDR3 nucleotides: TGTGCCAGCAGATGGACAGGGGAGAGCTATGGCTACACCTTC. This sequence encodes CASRWTGESYGYTF.